Shown below are 7 T cell receptor beta chains from a single sample sequenced in a study of T cells in Graves' hyperthyroidism and ophthalmopathy. It was RNA transcripts that yielded the amplified TCR beta CDR3 regions. The primer set for the first-round RT-PCR of the TCR CDR3 was HTBI. TCRdb recomputed calls from the multiplex PCR reads with MiXCR, one row per CDR3 protein. This table has 550,000 to 700,000 distinct CDR3 sequences, around 42% appearing once. The specimen was peripheral blood or thyroid tissue (not recorded which). Receptors were obtained from an adult woman with Graves' disease, either hyperthyroidism or ophthalmopathy (not recorded which).

The table lists this clonotype with many counts. The chain uses TRBV20-1 and TRBJ1-2; TRBD1 aligns across 7 bases. This CDR3 has 11 residues. CDR1 and CDR2 (germline): DFQATT, SNEGSKA (reference sequence). The CDR3 region is CRETGDSGYTF. The CDR3 nucleotides read TGCAGGGAAACAGGGGATAGTGGCTACACCTTC.

The chain employs TRBV2 and TRBJ1-4, with unresolved D. The germline V gene has CDR1 SNHLY and CDR2 FYNNEI. The CDR3 is made up of 12 amino acids. V gave up 6 bases and J gave up 8 bases, with 10 bases separating them. The CDR3, as DNA: TGTGCCAGCAGAGATCAACAGGAAAAACTGTTTTTT. Translating gives CASRDQQEKLFF.

The V gene is TRBV2, the J gene TRBJ2-7; 7 bases map to TRBD1. The CDR3 is made up of 13 amino acids. CDR1 is SNHLY, CDR2 FYNNEI, per germline. V trimming: 11 bases; J trimming: 7 bases; junction bases outside the gene matches: 14. The CDR3 sequence is CAVRGFSYNEQYF. The CDR3 nucleotides are TGTGCCGTCAGGGGGTTTTCCTACAATGAGCAGTACTTC. Filled out from reference TRBV2 and TRBJ2-7, the complete variable domain reads EPEVTQTPSHQVTQMGQEVILRCVPISNHLYFYWYRQILGQKVEFLVSFYNNEISEKSEIFDDQFSVERPDGSNFTLKIRSTKLEDSAMYFCAVRGFSYNEQYFGPGTRLTVT.

The genes are TRBV6-2 or TRBV6-3 and TRBJ1-2; 7 nucleotides match TRBD1. V lost 6 bases, J lost 8 bases, and 3 bases stayed unmatched. Germline V gene lookup returns CDR1 MNHEY and CDR2 SVGEGT. The CDR3 has 11 amino acids. DNA of the CDR3: TGTGCCAGCAGGTACAGGGGAGGCTACACCTTC. Amino acids: CASRYRGGYTF.

At least ten counts were recorded for this clonotype. The chain is built from TRBV7-2 and TRBJ1-4, with 8 bases lining up with TRBD1. Germline V gene data show CDR1 as SGHTA and CDR2 as FQGNSA. After removal of 6 bases from V and 10 bases from J, the junction contained 7 bases not matched to a gene. CDR3 size: 13 residues. CDR3 in DNA: TGTGCCAGCAGTTTTGGACAGGGTGGAAAACTGTTTTTT. Translating it yields CASSFGQGGKLFF.

This chain joins TRBV12-3 or TRBV12-4 and TRBJ1-5; TRBD1 is a possible D gene (6 bases). V dropped 2 bases and J dropped 3 bases, with 8 bases sitting between them. The CDR3 is 14 residues long. CDR3 protein: CASSLSGANQPQHF. Here the CDR3 DNA reads TGTGCCAGCAGTTTATCAGGGGCCAATCAGCCCCAGCATTTT.

The J gene is TRBJ2-7, the V gene TRBV10-3; 7 bases line up with TRBD2. Germline values: CDR1 ENHRY, CDR2 SYGVKD. The CDR3 length is 8 residues. CDR3 DNA: TGTGCCATCAGTGGGGGGGGGGTC. Translated, it gives CAISGGGV.